Listed here are 21 T cell receptor beta chains from one sample, sequenced in a study of blood T cell repertoires in COVID-19. Data came from immunoSEQ multiplex PCR; TCRdb stores just in-frame clones and leaves some out. Here the sample spans about 130,000 clones, around 86% being singletons. The sample consisted of peripheral blood. The source is a woman between 45 and 65 years old who had recovered from COVID-19.

This chain connects TRBV19 to TRBJ2-3; the match to TRBD2 covers 7 bases. Per the germline V gene, CDR1 is LNHDA and CDR2 is SQIVND (reference sequence). There are 14 residues in the CDR3. V gave up 6 bases and J gave up 0 bases; unmatched junction bases: 3. The CDR3 DNA follows: TGTGCCAGTAGCGCTAGCGGTAGCACAGATACGCAGTATTTT. Amino acids: CASSASGSTDTQYF.

This sequence joins TRBV7-3 and TRBJ2-6, with a tentative D call TRBD1 (6 bases). Deletions cut 5 bases from V and 0 bases from J, with 11 bases between. Germline V gives CDR1 SGHTA, CDR2 FQGTGA. The CDR3 is 16 residues long. The CDR3 is CASSRQGTSGANVLTF. CDR3 nucleotide sequence: TGTGCCAGCAGCCGCCAGGGGACCTCTGGGGCCAACGTCCTGACTTTC.

This rearrangement joins TRBV6-6 to TRBJ2-1, with 9 bases aligning to TRBD1. The CDR3 loop spans 16 amino acids. After removal of 0 bases from V and 10 bases from J, the junction contained 10 bases not matched to a gene. CDR1 MNHNY and CDR2 SVGAGI come from the germline V gene (reference sequence). CDR3 DNA sequence: TGTGCCAGCAGTTACTCCCGCCGGGACAGGGCAGAAGAGCAGTTCTTC. This translates into CASSYSRRDRAEEQFF.

This clone was observed a handful of times. V and J are TRBV11-2 and TRBJ2-5; D uncertain. The CDR3 covers 15 residues. Germline values: CDR1 SGHAT, CDR2 FQNNGV. Trimming took off 5 bases at V and 0 bases at J, with 13 bases between the two ends. In DNA form, the CDR3 reads TGTGCCAGCAGCCCACAGCCGACCCACCAAGAGACCCAGTACTTC. This gives the protein CASSPQPTHQETQYF.

This rearrangement joins TRBV19 to TRBJ1-1, with D possibly being TRBD1 (5 bases). The CDR3 extends over 15 amino acids. Germline-derived CDR1 and CDR2 are LNHDA and SQIVND (reference sequence). V lost 3 bases and J lost 7, with 18 bases in between. CDR3 sequence (DNA): TGTGCCAGTAGTATCGGGGGGGGACGGATCCTTGAAGCTTTCTTT. Its protein product is CASSIGGGRILEAFF.

Only one count was recorded for this clone. V usage is TRBV5-1 and J usage is TRBJ1-5; D might be TRBD1 (6 bases). This CDR3 region has 15 residues. Germline V CDR1 and CDR2: SGHRS, YFSETQ. V was trimmed by 9 bases and J by 0 bases, leaving 16 bases between them. CDR3 protein: CAKGKRQVSNQPQHF. The CDR3 coding sequence is TGCGCCAAGGGAAAAAGACAGGTTAGCAATCAGCCCCAGCATTTT.

This chain connects TRBV19 to TRBJ2-3; the D gene is possibly TRBD2 (5 bases). Germline V CDR1 and CDR2: LNHDA, SQIVND (reference sequence). This CDR3 comprises 14 residues. V was pared by 5 bases and J by 3 bases, with 12 bases between. CDR3 sequence: CASSGDYGTDTQYF. The CDR3, as DNA: TGTGCCAGTAGTGGCGACTACGGGACAGATACGCAGTATTTT.

The chain combines TRBV5-6 with TRBJ1-2; 8 positions agree with TRBD1. The CDR3 runs 13 residues. Germline V lookup: CDR1 SGHDT, CDR2 YYEEEE. J was trimmed by 7 bases and V by 3 bases; bases with no gene match: 5. CDR3 coding DNA: TGTGCCAGCAGCTACCAGGGGGCGGGTGGCTACACCTTC. This encodes CASSYQGAGGYTF.

The chain employs TRBV7-2 and TRBJ1-1, with D uncertain. Germline V gives CDR1 SGHTA, CDR2 FQGNSA. V was trimmed by 1 base and J by 2 bases, leaving 11 bases between them. This CDR3 spans 15 amino acids. CDR3 protein: CASSLGSPLNTEAFF. The CDR3 DNA is TGTGCCAGCAGCTTAGGCTCACCTCTAAACACTGAAGCTTTCTTT.

V and J are TRBV5-5 and TRBJ2-3, with 11 positions matching TRBD2. CDR1 is SGHKS and CDR2 is YYEKEE in the germline V gene (reference sequence). CDR3 length: 15 amino acids. V shed 4 bases, J shed 5 bases, and the junction held 6 bases outside the gene matches. The CDR3 DNA reads TGTGCCAGCAGCCATAGCGGGGGGGAAATAGATACGCAGTATTTT. Protein sequence: CASSHSGGEIDTQYF.

A few counts support this clone. The chain is built from TRBV5-8 and TRBJ2-7, with TRBD2 identical over 7 bases. V lost 1 base, J lost 2 bases, and 6 bases stayed unmatched. CDR1 and CDR2 (germline): SGHTS, YDEGEE. This CDR3 spans 15 amino acids. The DNA for the CDR3 is TGTGCCAGCAGCTTGCCTAGCGGAGATACCTACGAGCAGTACTTC. Its translation: CASSLPSGDTYEQYF.

This clone occurred a few times. The rearrangement joins TRBV27 to TRBJ1-2; D perhaps matches TRBD1 (5 bases). This CDR3 has 14 amino acids. CDR1 is MNHEY, CDR2 SMNVEV, per germline (reference sequence). V dropped 6 bases and J dropped 2 bases, with 13 bases sitting between them. CDR3: CASRTQDGNYGYTF. The DNA of the CDR3 is TGTGCCAGCAGAACACAGGACGGGAACTATGGCTACACCTTC.

The chain is built from TRBV6-2 or TRBV6-3 and TRBJ2-1; D possibly corresponds to TRBD1 (6 bases). Trimming removed 7 bases at V and 1 base at J, with 14 bases between. This CDR3 contains 15 residues. Germline CDR1 reads MNHEY; CDR2 reads SVGEGT. This CDR3 reads CASIPEGVSYNEQFF. CDR3 bases: TGTGCCAGCATCCCCGAGGGGGTATCCTACAATGAGCAGTTCTTC.

This chain links TRBV7-2 with TRBJ2-1; 7 bases are a match to TRBD1. Germline V gene data show CDR1 as SGHTA and CDR2 as FQGNSA. V trimming: 5 bases; J trimming: 9 bases; junction bases outside the gene matches: 16. The CDR3 is made up of 16 amino acids. In DNA form, the CDR3 reads TGTGCCAGCAGCCCGCGGACAGGTATGGGCCTTAGTGAGCAGTTCTTC. Residues: CASSPRTGMGLSEQFF.

The chain uses TRBV28 and TRBJ2-7; TRBD1 agrees at 11 bases. Germline V gene lookup returns CDR1 MDHEN and CDR2 SYDVKM. The V segment lost 7 bases and the J segment 5 bases; nucleotides outside the gene matches: 7. The CDR3 totals 14 residues. The DNA for the CDR3 is TGTGCCAGCACTTACGGACAGGGGGCCCACGAGCAGTACTTC. Its protein is CASTYGQGAHEQYF. Together with reference TRBV28 and TRBJ2-7, the CDR3 gives the full variable domain: DVKVTQSSRYLVKRTGEKVFLECVQDMDHENMFWYRQDPGLGLRLIYFSYDVKMKEKGDIPEGYSVSREKKERFSLILESASTNQTSMYLCASTYGQGAHEQYFGPGTRLTVT.

This clone was picked up one time. The V gene is TRBV11-2, the J gene TRBJ2-2, with TRBD1 matching 8 bases. V gave up 8 bases and J gave up 1 base; unmatched junction bases: 6. The CDR3 contains 15 residues. Germline V lookup: CDR1 SGHAT, CDR2 FQNNGV. The CDR3 DNA follows: TGTGCCAGCTATCTTGGACAGGGGAACACCGGGGAGCTGTTTTTT. Protein sequence: CASYLGQGNTGELFF. Together with reference TRBV11-2 and TRBJ2-2, the CDR3 gives the full variable domain: EAGVAQSPRYKIIEKRQSVAFWCNPISGHATLYWYQQILGQGPKLLIQFQNNGVVDDSQLPKDRFSAERLKGVDSTLKIQPAKLEDSAVYLCASYLGQGNTGELFFGEGSRLTVL.

The chain has TRBV9 and TRBJ2-2; possibly TRBD2 for D (5 bases). Between the trimmed V and J ends, which lost 0 bases and 5 bases, there was a span of 11 bases. This CDR3 spans 15 amino acids. From germline, CDR1 is SGDLS and CDR2 YYNGEE. Here the CDR3 DNA reads TGTGCCAGCAGCGTAGAATTAGGCGGGACCGGGGAGCTGTTTTTT. This encodes CASSVELGGTGELFF. Full variable domain (rest looked up from reference TRBV9 and TRBJ2-2): DSGVTQTPKHLITATGQRVTLRCSPRSGDLSVYWYQQSLDQGLQFLIQYYNGEERAKGNILERFSAQQFPDLHSELNLSSLELGDSALYFCASSVELGGTGELFFGEGSRLTVL.

The chain has TRBV11-2 and TRBJ2-5; 9 bases agree with TRBD1. Losses at the gene ends were 5 bases for V and 5 bases for J; bases not matched to a gene: 9. The germline gives CDR1 SGHAT, CDR2 FQNNGV. CDR3 length equals 15 residues. CDR3 nucleotide sequence: TGTGCCAGCAGCCGATCGGGACAGGGACGGGAGACCCAGTACTTC. Protein product: CASSRSGQGRETQYF. The whole variable domain, filled in from reference TRBV11-2 and TRBJ2-5, reads EAGVAQSPRYKIIEKRQSVAFWCNPISGHATLYWYQQILGQGPKLLIQFQNNGVVDDSQLPKDRFSAERLKGVDSTLKIQPAKLEDSAVYLCASSRSGQGRETQYFGPGTRLLVL.

The chain combines TRBV27 with TRBJ2-7, with TRBD2 matching over 10 bases. This CDR3 has 15 amino acids. The ends lost 2 bases at V and 3 bases at J; junction bases unmatched: 4. From germline, CDR1 is MNHEY and CDR2 SMNVEV (reference sequence). The CDR3 bases are TGTGCCAGCAGTTTAAGGTCTAGCGGGAGCTACGAGCAGTACTTC. Translating gives CASSLRSSGSYEQYF.

The V and J genes are TRBV4-1 and TRBJ1-3; D remains unclear. CDR3 length: 19 amino acids. Germline CDR1 MGHRA, CDR2 YSYEKL. The germline V and J ends were trimmed by 2 bases and 0 bases, with 20 bases remaining between them. Here the CDR3 reads CASSQTVLYRNLSGNTIYF. CDR3 DNA: TGCGCCAGCAGCCAAACGGTCTTATACAGAAACCTCTCTGGAAACACCATATATTTT.

This clone was seen once. This chain links TRBV21-1 with TRBJ2-2; TRBD1 was called by the table and not checked on the DNA. TRBV21-1 corresponds to a pseudogene. The CDR3 loop spans 16 amino acids. CDR3 loop: CASSKADGTARGELFF. The CDR3 nucleotides are TGTGCCAGCAGCAAAGCGGACGGGACAGCTCGTGGGGAGCTGTTTTTT.